Below are 27 T cell receptor beta chains sequenced from a single sample in a study of neoadjuvant anti-PD-1 for oral cavity cancer. Time point given: after neoadjuvant nivolumab, at surgical resection. Profiled with immunoSEQ multiplex PCR; TCRdb holds only in-frame clones, not every one. The table shows 13,000 to 15,000 clones, with 65% to 80% occurring only once. Sequenced material: PBMCs, taken after nivolumab (anti-PD-1) treatment. The receptors were sampled from a person aged 35 to 85 with oral cavity squamous cell carcinoma.

This chain uses TRBV10-1 with TRBJ2-1; 16 bases align to TRBD2. Germline V gene lookup returns CDR1 WNHNN and CDR2 SYGVQD (reference sequence). CDR3 length equals 17 residues. V was clipped by 4 bases and J by 6 bases; unmatched bases: 6. The CDR3 sequence is CASSVGTSGRAGNEQFF. The CDR3 bases are TGCGCCAGCAGTGTGGGGACTAGCGGGAGGGCCGGCAATGAGCAGTTCTTC.

There are a few counts of this clone. The chain employs TRBV2 and TRBJ1-2; 9 positions agree with TRBD1. The CDR3 has 14 amino acids. Germline-derived CDR1 and CDR2 are SNHLY and FYNNEI. V trimming: 6 bases; J trimming: 0 bases; junction bases outside the gene matches: 2. The CDR3 DNA reads TGTGCCAGCAGGGGGGACAGGGCTAACTATGGCTACACCTTC. Translated: CASRGDRANYGYTF.

This rearrangement joins TRBV30 to TRBJ1-5, with 7 nucleotides matching TRBD1. CDR1 and CDR2 (germline): GTSNPN, SVGIG (reference sequence). This CDR3 contains 13 residues. J lost 5 bases, V lost 1 base, and 2 bases had no gene match. CDR3 coding DNA: TGTGCCTGGAGTGCAGGGGGAGATCAGCCCCAGCATTTT. It is translated as CAWSAGGDQPQHF.

V is TRBV14 and J is TRBJ1-5; tentative D call: TRBD1 (6 bases). With 4 bases removed from V and 0 bases from J, the gap between germline ends came to 19 bases. CDR3 length: 18 amino acids. Germline V gives CDR1 SGHDN, CDR2 FVKESK. CDR3 protein: CASSPKPTGHPSNQPQHF. The CDR3 DNA sequence: TGTGCCAGCAGCCCCAAACCCACGGGACACCCTAGCAATCAGCCCCAGCATTTT.

This clone was seen a few times. CDR3 DNA: TGTGCCAGCAGTGGGACAGGAGGTCAGCCCCAGCATTTT. This codes for CASSGTGGQPQHF. The chain has TRBV2 and TRBJ1-5; 7 nucleotides align to TRBD1. The ends lost 4 bases at V and 6 bases at J; junction bases unmatched: 3. CDR3 length: 13 residues. CDR1 is SNHLY and CDR2 is FYNNEI in the germline V gene.

The rearrangement links TRBV30 to TRBJ1-4; TRBD1 matches 8 bases. CDR3 length: 15 residues. Germline V CDR1 and CDR2: GTSNPN, SVGIG (reference sequence). Trimming took 3 bases from V and 8 from J; bases not matched to a gene: 11. The CDR3 reads CAWSEGNRGREKLFF. CDR3 in DNA: TGTGCCTGGAGCGAGGGGAACAGGGGGAGGGAAAAACTGTTTTTT.

The chain couples TRBV4-2 to TRBJ2-7; 7 bases agree with TRBD2. Germline-derived CDR1 and CDR2 are LGHNA and YNFKEQ. V was pared by 4 bases and J by 4 bases, with 4 bases of the junction left unmatched. The CDR3 has 13 residues. CDR3 bases: TGTGCCAGCAGCCCGGGACTAACATACGAGCAGTACTTC. Protein: CASSPGLTYEQYF.

The rearrangement uses TRBV7-8 and TRBJ2-7; D gene uncertain. The V end was cut by 5 bases, the J end by 2 bases, with 10 bases between. The length of the CDR3 is 13 residues. Germline lookup yields CDR1 SGHVS and CDR2 FQNEAQ. The CDR3 region is CASSPGRAYEQYF. The CDR3, as DNA: TGTGCCAGCAGCCCCGGCCGCGCCTACGAGCAGTACTTC.

This clone occurred a few times. This chain's CDR3 is CSVVGVNTEAFF. CDR3 DNA: TGCAGCGTTGTGGGCGTGAACACTGAAGCTTTCTTT. J is TRBJ1-1 and V is TRBV29-1; D gene unclear. This CDR3 has 12 amino acids. CDR1 and CDR2 (germline): SQVTM, ANQGSEA. V gave up 4 bases and J gave up 0 bases, with 6 bases separating them.

The chain has TRBV6-5 and TRBJ2-7, with 7 bases lining up with TRBD2. The germline V gene encodes CDR1 MNHEY and CDR2 SVGAGI. The CDR3 covers 13 residues. V shed 6 bases, J shed 7 bases, and the junction held 9 bases outside the gene matches. CDR3 residues: CASREVGGREQYF. CDR3 DNA sequence: TGTGCCAGCAGAGAGGTCGGGGGGAGGGAGCAGTACTTC.

The genes are TRBV7-2 and TRBJ2-7; possibly TRBD1 for D (5 bases). Trimming removed 5 bases from V and 1 base from J, with 12 bases in between. The CDR3 length is 14 residues. Per germline, CDR1 SGHTA and CDR2 FQGNSA. The CDR3 DNA follows: TGTGCCAGCAGCGTGCGACAGTTTTCCTACGAGCAGTACTTC. Amino acid sequence: CASSVRQFSYEQYF.

The chain links TRBV28 to TRBJ1-2; no firm D call. Per germline, CDR1 MDHEN and CDR2 SYDVKM. The CDR3 is 14 amino acids. With 6 bases removed from V and 2 bases from J, the gap between germline ends came to 13 bases. The CDR3: CASRKMGANYGYTF. In nucleotides, the CDR3 is TGTGCCAGCAGAAAAATGGGAGCCAACTATGGCTACACCTTC.

The V and J genes are TRBV7-2 and TRBJ2-7, with D perhaps matching TRBD1 (5 bases). Germline V CDR1 and CDR2: SGHTA, FQGNSA. The V end lost 2 bases, the J end lost 6 bases, and 14 bases lay between the germline ends. The CDR3 has 14 residues. The DNA for the CDR3 is TGTGCCAGCAGCTTATCCGGGCAGGGTGGCGAGCAGTACTTC. Its translation is CASSLSGQGGEQYF. The full variable domain, rest sourced from reference TRBV7-2 and TRBJ2-7, is GAGVSQSPSNKVTEKGKDVELRCDPISGHTALYWYRQSLGQGLEFLIYFQGNSAPDKSGLPSDRFSAERTGGSVSTLTIQRTQQEDSAVYLCASSLSGQGGEQYFGPGTRLTVT.

This chain connects TRBV2 to TRBJ2-7; 10 bases line up with TRBD1. Germline CDR1 is SNHLY and CDR2 is FYNNEI. This CDR3 is 15 amino acids long. V gave up 4 bases and J gave up 3 bases; unmatched junction bases: 6. The CDR3: CASSARTGGIYEQYF. DNA of the CDR3: TGTGCCAGCAGTGCCCGGACAGGGGGGATCTACGAGCAGTACTTC.

The gene calls are TRBV20-1 and TRBJ2-1; the D is unclear. CDR3 length: 11 amino acids. The V end lost 0 bases, the J end lost 16 bases, and 13 bases lay between the germline ends. Germline V gives CDR1 DFQATT, CDR2 SNEGSKA (reference sequence). CDR3 nucleotides: TGCAGTGCTAGAGATGGCCCCGAGTTTTTCTTC. It is translated as CSARDGPEFFF.

For the CDR3, the DNA is TGTGCCATCTCAAACCGGGACAGGGTTTTTAGCGAGCAGTACTTC. Encoded protein: CAISNRDRVFSEQYF. The rearrangement joins TRBV10-3 to TRBJ2-7; 9 bases align to TRBD1. The CDR3 extends over 15 amino acids. Germline values: CDR1 ENHRY, CDR2 SYGVKD. The J segment lost 6 bases and the V segment lost 8 bases, leaving 14 bases of the junction unmatched.

This rearrangement joins TRBV28 to TRBJ2-3; TRBD2 matches 7 bases. Trimming at V came to 5 bases and at J to 14 bases, leaving 16 bases not matched to a gene. This CDR3 contains 14 residues. Germline CDR1 reads MDHEN; CDR2 reads SYDVKM. The CDR3 region is CASSTRDYSTRGYF. The CDR3, as DNA: TGTGCCAGCAGTACTCGGGACTATTCCACACGCGGGTATTTT.

This chain links TRBV10-3 with TRBJ2-3, with D possibly matching TRBD1 (5 bases). CDR1 and CDR2 (germline): ENHRY, SYGVKD. The CDR3 has 12 amino acids. The V gene lost 2 bases and the J gene lost 7 bases, with 7 bases spanning the gap. CDR3 residues: CAISEQGNTQYF. The DNA for the CDR3 is TGTGCCATCAGTGAGCAGGGTAATACGCAGTATTTT.

This clone came up a few times. The J gene is TRBJ2-5, the V gene TRBV2; D assignment may be TRBD1 or TRBD2 (5 bases each). This CDR3 region has 17 residues. V was clipped by 0 bases and J by 1 base, with 15 bases between them. Looked up from germline, CDR1 is SNHLY and CDR2 is FYNNEI. The CDR3 spells CASSEAVGLGGQETQYF. CDR3 coding DNA: TGTGCCAGCAGTGAAGCTGTCGGGCTTGGGGGCCAAGAGACCCAGTACTTC. The complete variable domain, with remaining parts taken from reference TRBV2 and TRBJ2-5, reads EPEVTQTPSHQVTQMGQEVILRCVPISNHLYFYWYRQILGQKVEFLVSFYNNEISEKSEIFDDQFSVERPDGSNFTLKIRSTKLEDSAMYFCASSEAVGLGGQETQYFGPGTRLLVL.

The CDR3 DNA reads as TGCGCCAGCAGCCCAGGACAGGGGGTAGGTCATCCCGATACGCAGTATTTT. Translated, it gives CASSPGQGVGHPDTQYF. V and J are TRBV4-1 and TRBJ2-3; 10 bases line up with TRBD1. Per germline, CDR1 MGHRA and CDR2 YSYEKL. The CDR3 has 17 residues. With 4 bases clipped from V and 6 bases from J, the junction kept 13 bases outside the gene matches.

This chain uses TRBV19 with TRBJ1-5; 10 bases agree with TRBD1. V lost 5 bases, J lost 4 bases, and 8 bases stayed unmatched. Per germline, CDR1 LNHDA and CDR2 SQIVND (reference sequence). The CDR3 runs 16 residues. CDR3 DNA: TGTGCCAGTAGTCCCCCCGGGACAGGGGAAAATCAGCCCCAGCATTTT. This translates into CASSPPGTGENQPQHF.

A few counts support this clone. The genes are TRBV6-1 and TRBJ2-3, with D maybe TRBD2 (6 bases). V was cut by 4 bases and J by 2 bases, with 13 bases left in between. The CDR3 has 15 residues. CDR1 is MNHNS, CDR2 SASEGT, per germline. CDR3 sequence: CASSVQSGDTDTQYF. CDR3 in DNA: TGTGCCAGCAGTGTACAGTCGGGAGACACAGATACGCAGTATTTT.

The genes are TRBV6-6 and TRBJ1-5; 9 bases fit TRBD1. Germline CDR1 MNHNY, CDR2 SVGAGI (reference sequence). CDR3 length: 16 amino acids. V trimming: 4 bases; J trimming: 0 bases; junction bases outside the gene matches: 4. As DNA, the CDR3 is TGTGCCAGCAGTTCGGGACAGGGCCATAGCAATCAGCCCCAGCATTTT. Its protein is CASSSGQGHSNQPQHF.

This CDR3 is CASSLEGYYEQYF. CDR3 nucleotide sequence: TGTGCCAGCAGCTTGGAGGGGTACTACGAGCAGTACTTC. The chain combines TRBV5-4 with TRBJ2-7; a weak D match, TRBD1 (5 bases). The germline V gene encodes CDR1 SGHNT and CDR2 YYREEE (reference sequence). Trimming left V 0 bases short and J 3 bases short, with 7 bases between. The CDR3 length is 13 residues.

The V call is TRBV30, the J call TRBJ1-2, with a tentative D call TRBD1 (5 bases). Germline CDR1 is GTSNPN and CDR2 is SVGIG (reference sequence). The CDR3 extends over 15 amino acids. The germline V and J ends were trimmed by 8 bases and 8 bases, with 27 bases remaining between them. CDR3 nucleotides: TGTGCCGGGGGGGAGGGAACAGGCAGGTTAATAGGCTACACCTTC. Its translation: CAGGEGTGRLIGYTF. Together with reference TRBV30 and TRBJ1-2, the CDR3 gives the full variable domain: SQTIHQWPATLVQPVGSPLSLECTVEGTSNPNLYWYRQAAGRGLQLLFYSVGIGQISSEVPQNLSASRPQDRQFILSSKKLLLSDSGFYLCAGGEGTGRLIGYTFGSGTRLTVV.

The genes are TRBV2 and TRBJ1-2, with 8 bases matching TRBD1. Germline values: CDR1 SNHLY, CDR2 FYNNEI. Losses at the gene ends were 6 bases for V and 8 bases for J; bases not matched to a gene: 14. This CDR3 spans 15 amino acids. This CDR3 reads CASRQLSTGAVGYTF. Written as DNA, the CDR3 is TGTGCCAGCAGACAACTATCGACAGGGGCGGTAGGCTACACCTTC.

The V gene is TRBV25-1, the J gene TRBJ1-3; unclear D gene. Trimming left V 4 bases short and J 0 bases short, with 7 bases between. Germline loops: CDR1 MGHDK, CDR2 SYGVNS. There are 14 residues in the CDR3. The CDR3 region is CASSGAPSGNTIYF. For the CDR3, the DNA is TGTGCCAGCAGTGGGGCCCCCTCTGGAAACACCATATATTTT.